This T cell receptor beta chain emerged from a study of control samples from healthy donors and cancer patients. The table came from immunoSEQ multiplex PCR; TCRdb's copy has only in-frame clones and leaves some out. The sample has tens of thousands of clones, 85% to 95% seen once. Germline V lookup: CDR1 SGHRS, CDR2 YFSETQ. Trimming cost V 2 bases and J 6 bases, with 9 bases left between them. The CDR3 has 12 amino acids. The sequence was collected from a young woman in good health. Sequencing input: blood. The chain employs TRBV5-1 and TRBJ2-7; D possibly corresponds to TRBD1 (6 bases). The CDR3 region is CASSFTGSEQYF. The CDR3 DNA is TGCGCCAGCAGCTTTACAGGGAGCGAGCAGTACTTC.